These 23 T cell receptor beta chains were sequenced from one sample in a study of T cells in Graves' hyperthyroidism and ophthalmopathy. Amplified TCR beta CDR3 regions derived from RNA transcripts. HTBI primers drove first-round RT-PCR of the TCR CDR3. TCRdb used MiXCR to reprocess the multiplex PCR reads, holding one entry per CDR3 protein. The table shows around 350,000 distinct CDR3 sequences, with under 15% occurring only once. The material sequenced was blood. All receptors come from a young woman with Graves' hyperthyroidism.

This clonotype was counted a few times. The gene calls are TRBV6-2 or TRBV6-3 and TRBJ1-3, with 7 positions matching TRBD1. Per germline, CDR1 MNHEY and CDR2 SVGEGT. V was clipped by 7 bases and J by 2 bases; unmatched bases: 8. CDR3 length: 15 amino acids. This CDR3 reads CASTTGDVAGNTIYF. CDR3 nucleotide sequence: TGTGCCAGCACTACAGGGGATGTGGCTGGAAACACCATATATTTT.

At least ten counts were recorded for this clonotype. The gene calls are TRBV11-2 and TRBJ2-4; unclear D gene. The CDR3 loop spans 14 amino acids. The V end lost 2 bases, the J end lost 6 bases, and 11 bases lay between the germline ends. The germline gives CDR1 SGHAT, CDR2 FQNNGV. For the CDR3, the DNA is TGTGCCAGCAGCTTACGTAGAGGCCTAAACATTCAGTACTTC. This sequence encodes CASSLRRGLNIQYF.

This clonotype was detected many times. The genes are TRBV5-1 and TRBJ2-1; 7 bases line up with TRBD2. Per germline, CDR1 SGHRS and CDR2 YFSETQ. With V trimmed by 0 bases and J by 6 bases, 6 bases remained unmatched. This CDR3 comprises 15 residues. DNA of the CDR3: TGCGCCAGCAGCTTGGCGGGGGGTCAAGGCAATGAGCAGTTCTTC. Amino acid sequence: CASSLAGGQGNEQFF.

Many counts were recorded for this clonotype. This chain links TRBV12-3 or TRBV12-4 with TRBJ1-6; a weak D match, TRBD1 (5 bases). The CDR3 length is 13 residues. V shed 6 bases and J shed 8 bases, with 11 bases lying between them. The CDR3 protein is CASSRQRDSPLHF. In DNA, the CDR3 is TGTGCCAGCAGCAGACAGCGGGATTCACCCCTCCACTTT.

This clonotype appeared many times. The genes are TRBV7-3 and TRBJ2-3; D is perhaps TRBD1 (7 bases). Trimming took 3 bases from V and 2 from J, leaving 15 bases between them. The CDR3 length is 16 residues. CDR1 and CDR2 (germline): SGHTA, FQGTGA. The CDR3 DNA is TGTGCCAGCAGCTTGGGGGGCAGGGGGGTCACAGATACGCAGTATTTT. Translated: CASSLGGRGVTDTQYF.

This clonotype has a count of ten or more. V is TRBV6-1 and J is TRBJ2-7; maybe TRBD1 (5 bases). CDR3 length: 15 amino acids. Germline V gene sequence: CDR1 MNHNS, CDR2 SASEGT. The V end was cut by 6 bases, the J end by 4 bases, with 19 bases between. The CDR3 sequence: CASRPRAAKTYEQYF. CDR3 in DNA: TGTGCCAGCAGACCCAGGGCAGCGAAGACTTACGAGCAGTACTTC.

The CDR3 nucleotides read TGTGCCAGTAGTATATTACCCACAGGGTCGGCTTTCTTT. Protein: CASSILPTGSAFF. V gene TRBV19 combines with J gene TRBJ1-1; possibly TRBD1 for D (6 bases). V was clipped by 2 bases and J by 11 bases, with 15 bases between them. Germline V gene lookup returns CDR1 LNHDA and CDR2 SQIVND (reference sequence). There are 13 residues in the CDR3.

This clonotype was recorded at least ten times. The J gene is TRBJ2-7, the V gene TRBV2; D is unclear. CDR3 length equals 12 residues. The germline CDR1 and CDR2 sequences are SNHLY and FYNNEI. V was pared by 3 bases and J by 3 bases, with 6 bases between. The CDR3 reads CASSDISYEQYF. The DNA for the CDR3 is TGTGCCAGCAGTGACATCAGCTACGAGCAGTACTTC. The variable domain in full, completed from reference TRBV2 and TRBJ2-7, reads EPEVTQTPSHQVTQMGQEVILRCVPISNHLYFYWYRQILGQKVEFLVSFYNNEISEKSEIFDDQFSVERPDGSNFTLKIRSTKLEDSAMYFCASSDISYEQYFGPGTRLTVT.

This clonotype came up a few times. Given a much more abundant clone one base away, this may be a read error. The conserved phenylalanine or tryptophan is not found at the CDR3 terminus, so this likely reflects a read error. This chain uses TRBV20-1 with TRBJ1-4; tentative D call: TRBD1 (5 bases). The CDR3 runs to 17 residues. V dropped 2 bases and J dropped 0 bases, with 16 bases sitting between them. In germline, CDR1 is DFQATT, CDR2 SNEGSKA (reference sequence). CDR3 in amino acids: CSARNNRRGATNEKLFS. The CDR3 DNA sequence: TGCAGTGCTAGAAACAACCGGAGGGGTGCAACTAATGAAAAACTGTTTTCT.

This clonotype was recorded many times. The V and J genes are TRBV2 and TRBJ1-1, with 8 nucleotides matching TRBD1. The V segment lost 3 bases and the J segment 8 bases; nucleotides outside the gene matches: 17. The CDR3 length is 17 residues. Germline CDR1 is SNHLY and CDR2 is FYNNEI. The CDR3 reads CASSDPVDRDSIWEAFF. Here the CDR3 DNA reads TGTGCCAGCAGTGATCCCGTGGACAGGGATAGTATCTGGGAAGCTTTCTTT.

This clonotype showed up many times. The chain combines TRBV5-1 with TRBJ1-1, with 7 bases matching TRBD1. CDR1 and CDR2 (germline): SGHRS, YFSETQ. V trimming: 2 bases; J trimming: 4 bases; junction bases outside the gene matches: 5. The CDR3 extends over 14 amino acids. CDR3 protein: CASSLNQGGTEAFF. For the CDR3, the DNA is TGCGCCAGCAGCTTAAACCAGGGGGGCACTGAAGCTTTCTTT.

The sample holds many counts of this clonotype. The CDR3 DNA reads TGTGCCAGCAGCGCGCGGACTAGCGGGAACCCCACAGATACGCAGTATTTT. Its translation is CASSARTSGNPTDTQYF. The gene calls are TRBV7-2 and TRBJ2-3; 12 bases match TRBD2. This CDR3 contains 17 residues. Germline V gene lookup returns CDR1 SGHTA and CDR2 FQGNSA. The ends lost 5 bases at V and 2 bases at J; junction bases unmatched: 8.

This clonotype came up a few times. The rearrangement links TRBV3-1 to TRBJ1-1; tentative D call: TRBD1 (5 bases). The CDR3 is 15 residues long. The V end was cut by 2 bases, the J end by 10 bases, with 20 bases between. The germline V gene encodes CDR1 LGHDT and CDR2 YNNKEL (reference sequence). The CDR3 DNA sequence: TGTGCCAGCAGCCAAAACCGACAGATAGCCCTGAGAGCTTTCTTT. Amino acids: CASSQNRQIALRAFF.

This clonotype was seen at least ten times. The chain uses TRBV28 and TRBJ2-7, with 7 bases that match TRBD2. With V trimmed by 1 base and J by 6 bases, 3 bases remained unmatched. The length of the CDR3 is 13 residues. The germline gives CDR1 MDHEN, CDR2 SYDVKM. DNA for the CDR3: TGTGCCAGCAGTTTATACAGCGGGACCGAGCAGTACTTC. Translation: CASSLYSGTEQYF.

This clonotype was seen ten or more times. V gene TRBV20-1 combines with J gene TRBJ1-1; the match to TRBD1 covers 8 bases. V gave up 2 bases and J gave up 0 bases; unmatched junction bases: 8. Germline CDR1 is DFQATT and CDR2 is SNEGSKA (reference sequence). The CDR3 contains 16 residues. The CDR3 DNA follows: TGCAGTGCTAGACCAGGGGGCAACATAGTGAACACTGAAGCTTTCTTT. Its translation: CSARPGGNIVNTEAFF.

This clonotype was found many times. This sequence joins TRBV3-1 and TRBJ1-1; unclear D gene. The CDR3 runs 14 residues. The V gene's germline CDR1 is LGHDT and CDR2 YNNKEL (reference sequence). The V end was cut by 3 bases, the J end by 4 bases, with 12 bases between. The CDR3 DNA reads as TGTGCCAGCAGCCAGCCAAACGCGGGCACTGAAGCTTTCTTT. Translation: CASSQPNAGTEAFF.

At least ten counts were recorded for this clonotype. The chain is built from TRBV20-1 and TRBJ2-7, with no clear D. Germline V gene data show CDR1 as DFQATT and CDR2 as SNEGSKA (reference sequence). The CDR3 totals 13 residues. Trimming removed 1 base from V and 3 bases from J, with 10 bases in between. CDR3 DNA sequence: TGCAGTGCTAGAGTACCCAATGGCTACGAGCAGTACTTC. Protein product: CSARVPNGYEQYF.

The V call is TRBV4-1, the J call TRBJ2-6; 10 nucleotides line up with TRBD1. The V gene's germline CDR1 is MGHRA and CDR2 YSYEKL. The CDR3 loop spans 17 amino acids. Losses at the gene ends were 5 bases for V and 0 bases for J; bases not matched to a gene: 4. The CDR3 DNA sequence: TGCGCCAGCAGCACACGACAGGGGGCCTCTGGGGCCAACGTCCTGACTTTC. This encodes CASSTRQGASGANVLTF.

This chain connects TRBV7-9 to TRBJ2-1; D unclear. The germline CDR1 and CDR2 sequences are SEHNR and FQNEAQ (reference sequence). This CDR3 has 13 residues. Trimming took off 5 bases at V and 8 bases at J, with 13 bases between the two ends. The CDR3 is CASSLSSSDEQFF. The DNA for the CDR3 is TGTGCCAGCAGCCTGAGCAGCTCGGATGAGCAGTTCTTC.

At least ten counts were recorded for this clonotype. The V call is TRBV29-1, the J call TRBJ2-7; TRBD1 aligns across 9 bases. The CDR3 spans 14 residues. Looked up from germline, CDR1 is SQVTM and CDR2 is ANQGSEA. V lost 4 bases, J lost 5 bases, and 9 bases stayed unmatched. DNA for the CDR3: TGCAGCGTTGTTTCTTGGACAGGGGCCGACGAGCAGTACTTC. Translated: CSVVSWTGADEQYF.

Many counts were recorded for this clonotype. CDR3 sequence reads: CASSLDRGLGDTEAFF. CDR3 nucleotide sequence: TGTGCCAGCAGTTTGGACAGGGGGCTCGGGGACACTGAAGCTTTCTTT. The chain joins TRBV12-3 or TRBV12-4 to TRBJ1-1; 11 bases fit TRBD1. There are 16 residues in the CDR3. Losses at the gene ends were 3 bases for V and 3 bases for J; bases not matched to a gene: 6.

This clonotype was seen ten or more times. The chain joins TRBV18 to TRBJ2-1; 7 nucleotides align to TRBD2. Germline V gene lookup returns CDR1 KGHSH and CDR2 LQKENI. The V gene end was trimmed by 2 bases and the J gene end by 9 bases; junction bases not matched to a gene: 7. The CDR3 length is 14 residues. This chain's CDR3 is CASSPSREWGEQFF. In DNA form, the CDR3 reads TGTGCCAGCTCACCATCGCGGGAGTGGGGTGAGCAGTTCTTC.

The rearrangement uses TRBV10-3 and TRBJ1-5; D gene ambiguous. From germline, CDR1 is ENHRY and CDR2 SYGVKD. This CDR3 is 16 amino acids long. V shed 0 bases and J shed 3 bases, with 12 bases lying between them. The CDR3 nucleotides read TGTGCCATCAGTGAGTCCGGAGACGGATACAATCAGCCCCAGCATTTT. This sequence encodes CAISESGDGYNQPQHF.